The 8 T cell receptor beta chains given below trace back to one sample, sequenced in a study of T cell responses to AZD1222 COVID-19 vaccine. TCRdb's copy holds only in-frame clones and misses some; the assay was immunoSEQ multiplex PCR. The top ten hold roughly 15% of the sample, which has approximately 110,000 clones, nearly 90% seen once. The material was peripheral blood, obtained on day 0 of AZD1222 vaccination. These receptors were taken from an adult in good health.

The chain couples TRBV6-5 to TRBJ1-1, with TRBD1 matching over 7 bases. The CDR3 contains 15 residues. Per the germline V gene, CDR1 is MNHEY and CDR2 is SVGAGI. V lost 0 bases, J lost 5 bases, and 6 bases stayed unmatched. This CDR3 reads CASSYSRGGGTEAFF. In DNA form, the CDR3 reads TGTGCCAGCAGTTACTCGAGAGGGGGCGGAACTGAAGCTTTCTTT.

Concerning this clone itself: This CDR3 is also generated by other DNA sequences in the sample. The DNA for the CDR3 is TGTGCCAGCAGTCTCCAGGGGGCAGACGGCTACACCTTC. It translates to CASSLQGADGYTF. The V gene is TRBV12-3 or TRBV12-4, the J gene TRBJ1-2; 8 bases line up with TRBD1. The CDR3 sequence is 13 residues long. Trimming cost V 5 bases and J 8 bases; bases outside gene matches: 7.

The chain has TRBV7-2 and TRBJ2-3; D unresolved. V gave up 8 bases and J gave up 6 bases, with 15 bases separating them. Germline V gene data show CDR1 as SGHTA and CDR2 as FQGNSA. This CDR3 spans 13 amino acids. The CDR3 region has the DNA TGTGCCAGCCGTGCTCAGCTAGTCGATACGCAGTATTTT. This translates into CASRAQLVDTQYF.

The chain combines TRBV11-3 with TRBJ2-2; D unclear. This CDR3 has 14 residues. CDR1 and CDR2 (germline): SGHNT, YENEEA. V was trimmed by 4 bases and J by 4 bases, leaving 10 bases between them. CDR3: CASSSGTGTGELFF. CDR3 sequence (DNA): TGTGCCAGCAGCTCAGGAACGGGCACCGGGGAGCTGTTTTTT. The variable domain in full, with the rest retrieved from reference TRBV11-3 and TRBJ2-2, is EAGVVQSPRYKIIEKKQPVAFWCNPISGHNTLYWYLQNLGQGPELLIRYENEEAVDDSQLPKDRFSAERLKGVDSTLKIQPAELGDSAVYLCASSSGTGTGELFFGEGSRLTVL.

This clone was found once. CDR3: CASRRKTGGATEAFF. The DNA for the CDR3 is TGTGCCAGCAGACGGAAAACAGGGGGCGCAACTGAAGCTTTCTTT. The V call is TRBV6-5, the J call TRBJ1-1; 9 nucleotides match TRBD1. V trimming: 6 bases; J trimming: 5 bases; junction bases outside the gene matches: 10. Germline V gene data show CDR1 as MNHEY and CDR2 as SVGAGI. The CDR3 covers 15 residues.

The chain carries TRBV19 and TRBJ1-5; no firm D call. The germline CDR1 and CDR2 sequences are LNHDA and SQIVND (reference sequence). Trimming removed 0 bases from V and 3 bases from J, with 15 bases in between. The CDR3 consists of 17 residues. The CDR3 loop reads CASSIDFGGPYNQPQHF. In DNA form, the CDR3 reads TGTGCCAGTAGTATAGATTTTGGCGGACCGTACAATCAGCCCCAGCATTTT. Full variable domain (missing parts from reference TRBV19 and TRBJ1-5): DGGITQSPKYLFRKEGQNVTLSCEQNLNHDAMYWYRQDPGQGLRLIYYSQIVNDFQKGDIAEGYSVSREKKESFPLTVTSAQKNPTAFYLCASSIDFGGPYNQPQHFGDGTRLSIL.

This clone was found once. The genes are TRBV28 and TRBJ2-5; the D is unclear. With 5 bases removed from V and 5 bases from J, the gap between germline ends came to 15 bases. The CDR3 covers 14 residues. Looked up from germline, CDR1 is MDHEN and CDR2 is SYDVKM. CDR3 loop: CASSTPTVGETQYF. DNA of the CDR3: TGTGCCAGCAGTACCCCGACGGTCGGGGAGACCCAGTACTTC.

This chain joins TRBV7-3 and TRBJ2-2, with TRBD1 matching over 10 bases. The CDR3 covers 17 residues. The germline gives CDR1 SGHTA, CDR2 FQGTGA. J lost 1 base, V lost 0 bases, and 2 bases had no gene match. CDR3 bases: TGTGCCAGCAGCTTAACGACAGGGGGCTGGAACACCGGGGAGCTGTTTTTT. This gives the protein CASSLTTGGWNTGELFF. Full variable domain (rest looked up from reference TRBV7-3 and TRBJ2-2): GAGVSQTPSNKVTEKGKYVELRCDPISGHTALYWYRQSLGQGPEFLIYFQGTGAADDSGLPNDRFFAVRPEGSVSTLKIQRTERGDSAVYLCASSLTTGGWNTGELFFGEGSRLTVL.